These T cell receptor beta chains were read from a single sample in a study of beta chain features in type 1 diabetes. Measured with immunoSEQ multiplex PCR; TCRdb has only the in-frame clones, and not every one. The table has 500,000 to 700,000 clones, 15% seen once. Sequenced input: naive CD4+ T cells from blood. Source of these receptors: a man aged 18 to 29 in good health. Each CDR3 is given with its conserved first and last residue. D genes are given only for firm matches. The size of a clone is reported for some rows only, either as once, few or many, or as a class for expanded clones.

v_gene	d_gene	j_gene	abundance	CDR3aa	CDR3nt
TRBV7-2	.	TRBJ1-3	few	CASSLSGLAGNTIYF	TGTGCCAGCAGCTTATCGGGACTGGCTGGAAACACCATATATTTT
TRBV29-1	.	TRBJ2-3	few	CSVEGDTTSRGGTQYF	TGCAGCGTTGAAGGGGACACCACATCCCGGGGCGGTACGCAGTATTTT
TRBV5-4	.	TRBJ1-5	few	CASSLREGGSNQPQHF	TGTGCCAGCAGCTTAAGGGAGGGAGGAAGCAATCAGCCCCAGCATTTT
TRBV5-4	.	TRBJ2-5	few	CASSLMPGPETQYF	TGTGCCAGCAGCTTGATGCCGGGTCCAGAGACCCAGTACTTC
TRBV18	.	TRBJ2-1	few	CASSPSGTEQFF	TGTGCCAGCTCACCTTCCGGGACAGAGCAGTTCTTC
TRBV4-2	TRBD2	TRBJ2-1	few	CASSQGLAGESVQFF	TGTGCCAGCAGCCAAGGACTAGCGGGGGAAAGCGTGCAGTTCTTC
TRBV7-6	.	TRBJ1-1	once	CASSSPYSMNTEAFF	TGTGCCAGCAGCTCACCATACAGCATGAACACTGAAGCTTTCTTT
TRBV30	TRBD2	TRBJ2-3	.	CAWRASGGPSTDTQYF	TGTGCCTGGAGGGCTAGCGGGGGACCTAGCACAGATACGCAGTATTTT
TRBV18	.	TRBJ1-6	.	CASSQQENSPLHF	TGTGCCAGCTCACAACAAGAGAATTCACCCCTCCACTTT
TRBV30	.	TRBJ1-4	once	CAWSNPEKLFF	TGTGCCTGGAGTAATCCTGAAAAACTGTTTTTT
TRBV7-2	TRBD2	TRBJ2-5	.	CASSSEREGVTQYF	TGTGCCAGCAGCTCCGAGCGGGAGGGGGTGACCCAGTACTTC
TRBV9	.	TRBJ1-2	few	CASSVGTFGYTF	TGTGCCAGCAGCGTAGGGACATTTGGCTACACCTTC
TRBV10-3	.	TRBJ1-2	few	CAISPQVNGYTF	TGTGCCATCAGTCCGCAGGTGAATGGCTACACCTTC
TRBV28	TRBD1	TRBJ2-7	few	CASSTRHRGQYEQYF	TGTGCCAGCAGTACTCGACACAGGGGGCAGTACGAGCAGTACTTC
TRBV7-9	.	TRBJ1-5	few	CASSLVQGLRSQPQHF	TGTGCCAGCAGCTTAGTCCAAGGGCTCCGGAGTCAGCCCCAGCATTTT
TRBV7-2	TRBD1	TRBJ1-2	.	CATTTGRGTTYGYTF	TGTGCCACCACAACAGGCAGGGGGACCACCTATGGCTACACCTTC
TRBV7-2	.	TRBJ2-2	.	CASSPTANTGELFF	TGTGCCAGCAGCCCGACGGCGAACACCGGGGAGCTGTTTTTT
TRBV28	.	TRBJ2-5	.	CASTPGGGTQYF	TGTGCCAGCACCCCTGGAGGGGGGACCCAGTACTTC
TRBV9	TRBD2	TRBJ2-3	.	CASRHSGGALTDTQYF	TGTGCCAGCAGGCATAGCGGGGGAGCACTCACAGATACGCAGTATTTT
TRBV7-2	.	TRBJ1-2	few	CASSLRSGEGGYGYTF	TGTGCCAGCAGCTTACGATCCGGGGAGGGAGGGTATGGCTACACCTTC
TRBV9	.	TRBJ2-1	.	CASSPGTAYNEQFF	TGTGCCAGCAGCCCGGGGACGGCCTACAATGAGCAGTTCTTC
TRBV6-5	TRBD1	TRBJ2-1	.	CASVPRQGYEQFF	TGTGCCAGCGTTCCCCGACAGGGGTATGAGCAGTTCTTC
TRBV2	.	TRBJ2-7	few	CASSGEGGSYEQYF	TGTGCCAGCAGTGGAGAAGGGGGCTCCTACGAGCAGTACTTC
TRBV7-6	.	TRBJ1-1	few	CASSPGLGNTEAFF	TGTGCCAGCAGCCCTGGATTGGGGAACACTGAAGCTTTCTTT
TRBV5-1	TRBD1	TRBJ2-1	.	CASSLAMGQGYNEQFF	TGCGCCAGCAGCTTGGCCATGGGACAGGGGTACAATGAGCAGTTCTTC
TRBV18	.	TRBJ1-5	few	CASSTTAISNQPQHF	TGTGCCAGCTCGACGACGGCTATTAGCAATCAGCCCCAGCATTTT
TRBV6-5	.	TRBJ1-5	once	CASGRTANQPQHF	TGTGCCAGCGGAAGGACGGCTAATCAGCCCCAGCATTTT
TRBV7-9	.	TRBJ1-1	.	CASSLDLQNTEAFF	TGTGCCAGCAGCTTAGACCTACAGAACACTGAAGCTTTCTTT
TRBV7-2	.	TRBJ1-2	.	CASSLEPGLNGYTF	TGTGCCAGCAGCTTAGAACCAGGACTAAATGGCTACACCTTC
TRBV4-1	.	TRBJ2-7	.	CASSRGGIGYEQYF	TGCGCCAGCAGCCGGGGAGGAATTGGGTACGAGCAGTACTTC
TRBV4-3	.	TRBJ1-1	.	CASSQVRWYRATEAFF	TGCGCCAGCAGCCAAGTTCGGTGGTACAGGGCTACTGAAGCTTTCTTT
TRBV19	.	TRBJ1-1	few	CASRYRRNTEAFF	TGTGCCAGTAGATACAGGAGGAACACTGAAGCTTTCTTT
TRBV5-1	TRBD1	TRBJ2-5	.	CASSGRTGDPNQETQYF	TGCGCCAGCAGCGGTCGGACAGGCGATCCCAACCAAGAGACCCAGTACTTC
TRBV9	.	TRBJ1-1	.	CASSVRQGPAEAFF	TGTGCCAGCAGCGTAAGACAAGGCCCCGCTGAAGCTTTCTTT
TRBV19	TRBD2	TRBJ2-1	.	CASSIGTRGIYNEQFF	TGTGCCAGTAGTATAGGGACTAGGGGTATATACAATGAGCAGTTCTTC
TRBV27	.	TRBJ1-2	.	CASSRGGFSHGYTF	TGTGCCAGCAGTCGCGGGGGGTTCTCTCATGGCTACACCTTC
TRBV29-1	.	TRBJ1-1	few	CSVVGGGLNTEAFF	TGCAGCGTTGTGGGAGGGGGGCTGAACACTGAAGCTTTCTTT
TRBV5-4	.	TRBJ2-1	few	CASSSGGLFSSYNEQFF	TGTGCCAGCAGCTCAGGAGGACTTTTTAGCTCCTACAATGAGCAGTTCTTC
TRBV6-6	TRBD2	TRBJ2-1	.	CASSTTSDEQFF	TGTGCCAGCAGCACGACTAGCGACGAGCAGTTCTTC
TRBV5-1	TRBD1	TRBJ2-3	few	CASSLGQGVMTDTQYF	TGCGCCAGCAGCTTGGGACAGGGAGTCATGACAGATACGCAGTATTTT
TRBV7-3	.	TRBJ1-1	.	CASSSRMNTEAFF	TGTGCCAGCAGCTCTAGGATGAACACTGAAGCTTTCTTT
TRBV10-3	TRBD1	TRBJ2-7	.	CAISGGTGGGGYEQYF	TGTGCCATCAGTGGCGGGACAGGGGGCGGCGGGTACGAGCAGTACTTC
TRBV4-3	.	TRBJ1-1	few	CASSLKLQGNTEAFF	TGCGCCAGCAGCCTAAAGTTACAGGGGAACACTGAAGCTTTCTTT
TRBV21-1	.	TRBJ2-7	few	CASRLRAKTYEQYF	TGTGCCAGCAGATTGAGGGCGAAAACCTACGAGCAGTACTTC
TRBV7-2	.	TRBJ2-1	.	CASSFDRSSYNEQFF	TGTGCCAGCAGCTTCGACAGGAGCTCCTACAATGAGCAGTTCTTC
TRBV15	.	TRBJ1-5	few	CATSRGGLRDSNQPQHF	TGTGCCACCAGCAGAGGTGGCCTAAGGGATAGCAATCAGCCCCAGCATTTT
TRBV27	TRBD2	TRBJ2-1	few	CASSFRAGGPLSYNEQFF	TGTGCCAGCAGTTTCAGAGCGGGGGGGCCCCTTTCCTACAATGAGCAGTTCTTC
TRBV9	.	TRBJ1-2	few	CASQGSYGYTF	TGTGCCAGTCAGGGGTCCTATGGCTACACCTTC
TRBV9	.	TRBJ2-1	.	CASSVDRAGTYNEQFF	TGTGCCAGCAGCGTAGACAGAGCGGGTACCTACAATGAGCAGTTCTTC
TRBV7-2	.	TRBJ1-5	few	CASSLIRENQPQHF	TGTGCCAGCAGCTTAATCAGGGAAAATCAGCCCCAGCATTTT
TRBV15	.	TRBJ2-1	few	CATSASDSYNEQFF	TGTGCCACCAGCGCCAGCGATTCCTACAATGAGCAGTTCTTC